One and the same sample provided the 23 T cell receptor beta chains below, sequenced in a study of CD8+CD57+ T cells in acquired aplastic anemia. Patients chosen for sequencing had shown CD8+CD57+ cell expansion by flow cytometry. It was genomic DNA that served as the template for profiling TCR beta VDJ and CDR3. TCRdb passed the reads through MiXCR, listing each CDR3 protein once. The sample has more than 150,000 distinct CDR3 sequences, about half seen once. Specimen: sorted CD4+, CD8+, or CD8+CD57+ T cells (not recorded which) from PBMCs. The receptors come from a human donor with aplastic anemia.

The V gene is TRBV2, the J gene TRBJ2-5, with 11 bases aligning to TRBD2. The CDR3 runs 16 residues. Germline CDR1 is SNHLY and CDR2 is FYNNEI. J was trimmed by 0 bases and V by 6 bases; bases with no gene match: 6. The CDR3 DNA is TGTGCCAGCAGCGTTCTAGCGGGGGGTAACCAAGAGACCCAGTACTTC. Protein: CASSVLAGGNQETQYF.

The V and J genes are TRBV5-1 and TRBJ2-2; D might be TRBD1 or TRBD2, each matching 5 bases. The CDR3 consists of 15 residues. V dropped 0 bases and J dropped 4 bases, with 10 bases sitting between them. Germline CDR1 SGHRS, CDR2 YFSETQ. The CDR3 DNA follows: TGCGCCAGCAGCTTGGGGGGACCACCCACCGGGGAGCTGTTTTTT. Protein product: CASSLGGPPTGELFF.

This clonotype was found many times. The chain joins TRBV7-2 to TRBJ1-1, with 7 bases lining up with TRBD1. The V gene end was trimmed by 5 bases and the J gene end by 1 base; junction bases not matched to a gene: 7. Germline CDR1 is SGHTA and CDR2 is FQGNSA. The CDR3 is 15 amino acids. The CDR3 spells CASSRPTGQNTEAFF. The DNA for the CDR3 is TGTGCCAGCAGCCGACCGACAGGGCAGAACACTGAAGCTTTCTTT.

The chain combines TRBV7-9 with TRBJ2-1; D unclear. V was pared by 2 bases and J by 6 bases, with 5 bases between. Germline loops: CDR1 SEHNR, CDR2 FQNEAQ (reference sequence). The CDR3 is 12 residues long. In DNA, the CDR3 is TGTGCCAGCAGCTTAAGAGGCAATGAGCAGTTCTTC. As protein: CASSLRGNEQFF.

This clonotype came up many times. This sequence joins TRBV20-1 and TRBJ2-2; D may be TRBD1 or TRBD2 (6 bases each). Germline V gene sequence: CDR1 DFQATT, CDR2 SNEGSKA (reference sequence). The CDR3 is 14 amino acids. The V end was cut by 0 bases, the J end by 8 bases, with 13 bases between. CDR3 in DNA: TGCAGTGCTAGAGATCAAGGGGGGTGGGGGGAGCTGTTTTTT. Translation gives CSARDQGGWGELFF.

The table lists this clonotype with many counts. The chain combines TRBV9 with TRBJ2-5, with TRBD2 identical over 8 bases. J gave up 5 bases and V 4 bases, and 4 bases lay outside the gene matches. Per the germline V gene, CDR1 is SGDLS and CDR2 is YYNGEE. This CDR3 contains 13 residues. CDR3 region: CASSPGLVETQYF. The CDR3 coding sequence is TGTGCCAGCAGCCCGGGACTAGTGGAGACCCAGTACTTC.

In its sample, this clonotype was seen many times. The rearrangement uses TRBV4-2 and TRBJ2-1, with TRBD2 identical over 10 bases. Trimming cost V 4 bases and J 2 bases; bases outside gene matches: 5. The CDR3 spans 16 residues. Germline lookup yields CDR1 LGHNA and CDR2 YNFKEQ. The CDR3 region has the DNA TGTGCCAGCAGCCTTGAGAGCGGGGGGGCCTACAATGAGCAGTTCTTC. It is translated as CASSLESGGAYNEQFF.

This rearrangement joins TRBV2 to TRBJ2-7; no reliable D call. With 3 bases removed from V and 4 bases from J, the gap between germline ends came to 7 bases. The CDR3 loop spans 12 amino acids. CDR1 is SNHLY, CDR2 FYNNEI, per germline. CDR3 nucleotide sequence: TGTGCCAGCAGTGACAGCGTGTACGAGCAGTACTTC. Translation gives CASSDSVYEQYF.

The chain couples TRBV2 to TRBJ2-3, with TRBD2 matching over 13 bases. The CDR3 contains 14 residues. CDR1 and CDR2 from the germline V gene are SNHLY and FYNNEI. Trimming at V came to 7 bases and at J to 5 bases, leaving 3 bases not matched to a gene. The CDR3 reads CASKGLAGVDTQYF. The CDR3 region has the DNA TGTGCCAGCAAAGGACTAGCGGGGGTAGATACGCAGTATTTT.

The V gene is TRBV15, the J gene TRBJ2-5; 13 bases are a match to TRBD2. The CDR3 totals 15 residues. Germline-derived CDR1 and CDR2 are LNHNV and YYDKDF (reference sequence). The V and J ends lost 1 base and 5 bases, in that order; junction bases with no gene match: 1. CDR3: CATSRGTSGSETQYF. The CDR3 DNA reads as TGTGCCACCAGCAGAGGGACTAGCGGGAGTGAGACCCAGTACTTC. Supplemented by reference TRBV15 and TRBJ2-5, the full variable domain reads DAMVIQNPRYQVTQFGKPVTLSCSQTLNHNVMYWYQQKSSQAPKLLFHYYDKDFNNEADTPDNFQSRRPNTSFCFLDIRSPGLGDTAMYLCATSRGTSGSETQYFGPGTRLLVL.

The V gene is TRBV6-1, the J gene TRBJ2-7; D call uncertain. The CDR3 spans 13 residues. V lost 0 bases and J lost 1, with 4 bases in between. Per the germline V gene, CDR1 is MNHNS and CDR2 is SASEGT. CDR3 sequence: CASSEAGSYEQYF. In DNA, the CDR3 is TGTGCCAGCAGTGAAGCGGGGTCCTACGAGCAGTACTTC.

This clonotype was recorded many times. The chain combines TRBV10-1 with TRBJ2-5; D is ambiguous. CDR3 length: 13 amino acids. Germline CDR1 reads WNHNN; CDR2 reads SYGVQD (reference sequence). V was shortened by 3 bases and J by 5 bases, with 10 bases between the two germline ends. The CDR3 nucleotides are TGCGCCAGCAGTGACCTGGGCAGGGAGACCCAGTACTTC. It codes for CASSDLGRETQYF.

The table lists this clonotype with a count of one. This chain joins TRBV20-1 and TRBJ1-4; D gene ambiguous. This CDR3 spans 12 amino acids. V lost 0 bases and J 5 bases, leaving 4 bases between the germline ends. In germline, CDR1 is DFQATT, CDR2 SNEGSKA (reference sequence). The CDR3 nucleotides read TGCAGTGCTAGAGATACAAATGAAAAACTGTTTTTT. Translating it yields CSARDTNEKLFF.

This sequence joins TRBV25-1 and TRBJ1-4; TRBD1 agrees at 7 bases. The CDR3 extends over 15 amino acids. Per germline, CDR1 MGHDK and CDR2 SYGVNS. The trim removed 7 bases at V and 5 bases at J, leaving 10 bases unmatched. CDR3 coding DNA: TGTGCCAGCAACCTCCGACAGGGCAGAAATGAAAAACTGTTTTTT. Its protein product is CASNLRQGRNEKLFF.

This clonotype was counted ten times or more. V usage is TRBV20-1 and J usage is TRBJ2-7, with TRBD2 matching over 8 bases. Germline V gene sequence: CDR1 DFQATT, CDR2 SNEGSKA (reference sequence). The length of the CDR3 is 14 residues. Losses at the gene ends were 0 bases for V and 5 bases for J; bases not matched to a gene: 6. The CDR3: CSAREEAGADEQYF. CDR3 in DNA: TGCAGTGCTAGAGAGGAAGCGGGGGCCGACGAGCAGTACTTC.

The chain combines TRBV10-1 with TRBJ2-2; unclear D gene. V was pared by 6 bases and J by 4 bases, with 9 bases between. This CDR3 spans 13 amino acids. CDR1 and CDR2 (germline): WNHNN, SYGVQD (reference sequence). DNA for the CDR3: TGCGCCAGCAGCGGCAGCATCACCGGGGAGCTGTTTTTT. It encodes CASSGSITGELFF.

The chain joins TRBV24-1 to TRBJ1-5, with a tentative D call TRBD1 (6 bases). Germline loops: CDR1 KGHDR, CDR2 SFDVKD. V lost 3 bases and J 5 bases, leaving 13 bases between the germline ends. The CDR3 sequence is 15 residues long. The CDR3 region is CATSDPGAVDQPQHF. DNA for the CDR3: TGTGCCACCAGTGATCCGGGGGCGGTCGATCAGCCCCAGCATTTT.

This clonotype was recorded once. The chain recombines TRBV19 with TRBJ1-1; possible D gene TRBD1, 5 bases. The CDR3 runs to 13 residues. V was trimmed by 3 bases and J by 3 bases, leaving 8 bases between them. CDR1 and CDR2 (germline): LNHDA, SQIVND (reference sequence). CDR3 bases: TGTGCCAGTAGTATTCAAGGGGACACTGAAGCTTTCTTT. Translating gives CASSIQGDTEAFF.

V usage is TRBV11-1 and J usage is TRBJ2-3; 11 bases are shared with TRBD2. Looked up from germline, CDR1 is SGHAT and CDR2 is FQDESV (reference sequence). The CDR3 sequence is 19 residues long. Germline trimming cut 0 bases from V and 0 bases from J; bases unmatched to any gene: 8. Here the CDR3 DNA reads TGTGCCAGCAGCTTAGCGGGGGGACTAGCGGAGGGAAGCACAGATACGCAGTATTTT. This sequence encodes CASSLAGGLAEGSTDTQYF.

The table lists this clonotype with a few counts. The chain couples TRBV28 to TRBJ2-3; 9 nucleotides agree with TRBD2. Unmatched junction bases numbered 8, after V lost 6 bases and J lost 4 bases. Germline assignment: CDR1 MDHEN and CDR2 SYDVKM. The CDR3 has 15 residues. The CDR3 DNA is TGTGCCAGCAGGGTAGCGGGGGTGGTGGCAGATACGCAGTATTTT. Translated: CASRVAGVVADTQYF.

In its sample, this clonotype was seen a few times. This chain connects TRBV5-4 to TRBJ1-4, with D tentatively TRBD1 (6 bases). Trimming took off 4 bases at V and 3 bases at J, with 13 bases between the two ends. This CDR3 is 15 amino acids long. Germline V gives CDR1 SGHNT, CDR2 YYREEE (reference sequence). DNA for the CDR3: TGTGCCAGCAGCACAACGGACAGCCCTAATGAAAAACTGTTTTTT. This encodes CASSTTDSPNEKLFF.

This clonotype was detected ten times or more. The chain is built from TRBV5-6 and TRBJ2-1; 8 bases are a match to TRBD1. CDR1 and CDR2 from the germline V gene are SGHDT and YYEEEE. V gave up 4 bases and J gave up 2 bases; unmatched junction bases: 8. The CDR3 totals 16 residues. The CDR3 loop is CASSHDRGEAYNEQFF. Written as DNA, the CDR3 is TGTGCCAGCAGCCATGACAGGGGCGAGGCCTACAATGAGCAGTTCTTC. The full variable domain, with the rest looked up from reference TRBV5-6 and TRBJ2-1, is DAGVTQSPTHLIKTRGQQVTLRCSPKSGHDTVSWYQQALGQGPQFIFQYYEEEERQRGNFPDRFSGHQFPNYSSELNVNALLLGDSALYLCASSHDRGEAYNEQFFGPGTRLTVL.

This clonotype was found many times. CDR3 DNA sequence: TGTGCCAGCAGCCGAAGGTCTAGCGGGGTATACAATGAGCAGTTCTTC. This encodes CASSRRSSGVYNEQFF. The chain uses TRBV2 and TRBJ2-1; 9 nucleotides align to TRBD2. In germline, CDR1 is SNHLY, CDR2 FYNNEI. The CDR3 spans 16 residues. V dropped 6 bases and J dropped 4; count of bases not matched to a gene: 10.